Sequencing of this T cell receptor beta chain was carried out in a study of early T cells in non-severe SARS-CoV-2 infection. In its sample, this clonotype was seen a few times. TCRdb itself ran the 5' RACE reads through MiXCR, one entry per CDR3 protein. The sample yields some 30,000 distinct CDR3 sequences, roughly 5% seen once. The CDR3 runs to 14 residues. Trimming removed 3 bases at V and 4 bases at J, with 9 bases between. The sample was whole blood. The rearrangement links TRBV12-3 or TRBV12-4 to TRBJ2-2; weak D call: TRBD2 (6 bases). The sequence derives from an adult who was a healthcare worker with PCR-confirmed SARS-CoV-2 infection or an uninfected control (not recorded which). This chain's CDR3 is CASSLRRGTGELFF. The DNA for the CDR3 is TGTGCCAGCAGTTTGCGGCGGGGCACCGGGGAGCTGTTTTTT.